This is a list of T cell receptor beta chains from one sample in a study of blood T cell dynamics during melanoma immunotherapy. Clones were sequenced by immunoSEQ multiplex PCR, and TCRdb holds only the in-frame ones, with some missing. The sample lists 10,000 or so clones, roughly 90% occurring once. Specimen: blood, collected from a patient treated with checkpoint blockade. These receptors were collected from a human donor with melanoma. Both conserved end residues are part of each CDR3. The order of the fields is J gene, D gene, V gene, clone size, CDR3 protein, CDR3 DNA. A D gene is named only where the DNA matches it firmly. Where a row states a size, it is once, few, many or the class of an expanded clone; other rows omit it.

>TRBJ1-2|TRBD1|TRBV5-4|-
CASSTGTGETYGYTF
TGTGCCAGCAGCACTGGGACAGGGGAAACCTATGGCTACACCTTC
>TRBJ1-1|TRBD1|TRBV2|-
CASSVGTGFAEAFF
TGTGCCAGCAGTGTAGGGACAGGGTTTGCTGAAGCTTTCTTT
>TRBJ2-3|TRBD1|TRBV2|-
CASSPHRGRTDTQYF
TGTGCCAGCAGTCCCCACAGGGGGCGCACAGATACGCAGTATTTT
>TRBJ2-2|TRBD1|TRBV5-1|-
CASRGQGDTGELFF
TGCGCCAGCAGGGGGCAGGGGGACACCGGGGAGCTGTTTTTT
>TRBJ2-7|-|TRBV10-3|few
CAISESTSEQYF
TGTGCCATCAGTGAGTCGACCTCCGAGCAGTACTTC
>TRBJ2-5|-|TRBV4-3|-
CASSQNGQAGGTQYF
TGCGCCAGCAGCCAAAACGGACAGGCGGGAGGGACCCAGTACTTC
>TRBJ2-1|TRBD2|TRBV5-1|-
CASSAQTGLAGGNEQFF
TGCGCCAGCAGCGCCCAAACGGGACTAGCGGGAGGGAATGAGCAGTTCTTC
>TRBJ2-7|TRBD1|TRBV19|once
CASTPTGGIYEQYF
TGTGCCAGTACCCCGACAGGGGGCATATACGAGCAGTACTTC
>TRBJ1-2|-|TRBV6-6|-
CASSYSNSQNYGYTF
TGTGCCAGCAGTTACTCGAATTCGCAGAACTATGGCTACACCTTC
>TRBJ1-1|TRBD1|TRBV7-9|few
CASSHRQGAGTEAFF
TGTGCCAGCAGCCACCGACAGGGGGCTGGCACTGAAGCTTTCTTT
>TRBJ1-6|-|TRBV27|few
CASSPAGGYNSPLHF
TGTGCCAGCAGCCCCGCCGGGGGATATAATTCACCCCTCCACTTT
>TRBJ1-4|-|TRBV7-8|-
CASSLGRLINGREKLFF
TGTGCCAGCAGCTTAGGGAGACTAATCAACGGTCGGGAAAAACTGTTTTTT
>TRBJ2-3|TRBD2|TRBV7-8|-
CASSSSGGDTQYF
TGTGCCAGCAGCTCTAGCGGGGGGGATACGCAGTATTTT
>TRBJ2-1|-|TRBV5-1|once
CASTVSGSYNEQFF
TGCGCCAGCACCGTCAGCGGATCCTACAATGAGCAGTTCTTC
>TRBJ2-7|-|TRBV21-1|-
CATTGGGYEQYF
TGTGCCACGACAGGGGGCGGGTACGAGCAGTACTTC
>TRBJ1-4|-|TRBV18|-
CASSPPLATNEKLFF
TGTGCCAGCTCACCACCGTTGGCAACTAATGAAAAACTGTTTTTT
>TRBJ2-7|-|TRBV6-5|-
CASSSRDSYYEQYF
TGTGCCAGCAGTTCGCGGGACAGCTACTACGAGCAGTACTTC
>TRBJ2-3|TRBD2|TRBV5-1|-
CASSLLAGVTDTQYF
TGCGCCAGCAGCTTGCTAGCGGGAGTCACTGATACGCAGTATTTT
>TRBJ1-3|-|TRBV18|few
CASSREGLYGNTIYF
TGTGCCAGCTCCCGGGAAGGGCTCTATGGAAACACCATATATTTT
>TRBJ2-1|-|TRBV21-1|-
CASSSFLTRDSYNEQFF
TGTGCCAGCAGCTCCTTCCTGACGCGGGACTCCTACAATGAGCAGTTCTTC
>TRBJ2-1|TRBD2|TRBV5-1|once
CASSFSGRANEQFF
TGCGCCAGCAGCTTTTCCGGGAGGGCAAATGAGCAGTTCTTC
>TRBJ1-2|TRBD1|TRBV28|-
CASSLWADRDYGYTF
TGTGCCAGCAGTTTATGGGCGGACAGGGACTATGGCTACACCTTC
>TRBJ2-7|-|TRBV7-9|-
CASSLDRRPYEQYF
TGTGCCAGCAGCTTAGACCGTAGACCCTACGAGCAGTACTTC
>TRBJ2-7|TRBD1|TRBV4-2|once
CASSQDVRTGGAYEQYF
TGTGCCAGCAGCCAAGATGTAAGGACAGGGGGCGCGTACGAGCAGTACTTC
>TRBJ2-5|-|TRBV7-2|-
CASSPRRPTGRSETQYF
TGTGCCAGCAGCCCTCGGAGACCGACAGGGAGGTCGGAGACCCAGTACTTC
>TRBJ2-1|-|TRBV5-1|-
CASSLVGRLGGGNSYNEQFF
TGCGCCAGCAGCTTGGTGGGACGCCTCGGAGGGGGGAACTCCTACAATGAGCAGTTCTTC
>TRBJ2-7|-|TRBV6-6|-
CASSSADMGAYEQYF
TGTGCCAGCAGTTCCGCGGACATGGGAGCCTACGAGCAGTACTTC
>TRBJ1-4|-|TRBV19|-
CASSITFLGTGAATNEKLFF
TGTGCCAGTAGTATTACGTTTTTGGGAACAGGCGCCGCAACTAATGAAAAACTGTTTTTT
>TRBJ2-1|-|TRBV28|-
CASSSRPSYEQFF
TGTGCCAGCAGTTCTCGCCCGAGCTATGAGCAGTTCTTC
>TRBJ2-1|TRBD2|TRBV9|-
CASSVKAPGTSGNNEQFF
TGTGCCAGCAGCGTAAAAGCGCCCGGGACTAGCGGGAACAATGAGCAGTTCTTC
>TRBJ1-5|-|TRBV18|few
CASSLGDNQPQHF
TGTGCCAGCTCACTAGGGGACAATCAGCCCCAGCATTTT
>TRBJ2-6|-|TRBV28|-
CASNDLFSPSGANVLTF
TGTGCCAGCAATGACCTTTTTTCCCCCTCTGGGGCCAACGTCCTGACTTTC
>TRBJ2-1|TRBD2|TRBV5-1|-
CASSLEREAGYNEQFF
TGCGCCAGCAGCTTGGAGCGGGAGGCGGGCTACAATGAGCAGTTCTTC
>TRBJ2-5|-|TRBV28|-
CASSFVLSGETQYF
TGTGCCAGCAGTTTTGTCCTCTCGGGGGAGACCCAGTACTTC
>TRBJ1-5|-|TRBV19|-
CASSYPGGDRRNQPQHF
TGTGCCAGTAGCTACCCTGGGGGGGATCGGCGCAATCAGCCCCAGCATTTT
>TRBJ2-5|TRBD2|TRBV7-7|-
CASSPRLAGGETQYF
TGTGCTAGCAGCCCAAGACTAGCGGGAGGAGAGACCCAGTACTTC
>TRBJ1-3|-|TRBV15|-
CATSRDRLSTIYF
TGTGCCACCAGCAGAGATCGTCTGAGCACCATATATTTT
>TRBJ2-1|TRBD2|TRBV18|-
CASSPASGSGNEQFF
TGTGCCAGCTCACCAGCTAGCGGGAGTGGGAATGAGCAGTTCTTC
>TRBJ1-5|-|TRBV19|few
CACGGSNQPQHF
TGTGCCTGCGGGGGTAGCAATCAGCCCCAGCATTTT
>TRBJ1-5|TRBD1|TRBV23-1|-
CAIYGTGVGQPQHF
TGCGCCATCTATGGGACAGGGGTCGGTCAGCCCCAGCATTTT
>TRBJ2-5|TRBD1|TRBV5-5|-
CASSSRGQETQYF
TGTGCCAGCAGCTCCAGGGGGCAGGAGACCCAGTACTTC
>TRBJ2-1|TRBD2|TRBV5-1|-
CASSFGRGNEQFF
TGCGCCAGCAGCTTCGGGAGGGGGAATGAGCAGTTCTTC
>TRBJ2-7|-|TRBV15|-
CATSRRELQGTYEQYF
TGTGCCACCAGCAGACGTGAACTTCAGGGTACCTACGAGCAGTACTTC
>TRBJ2-6|-|TRBV19|-
CASSTLSGANVLTF
TGTGCCAGTAGTACTCTCTCTGGGGCCAACGTCCTGACTTTC
>TRBJ2-2|TRBD2|TRBV7-2|once
CASSLRDKGLAGAGELFF
TGTGCCAGCAGCTTAAGAGACAAGGGACTAGCGGGAGCCGGGGAGCTGTTTTTT
>TRBJ1-2|-|TRBV30|-
CACTESGSTYGYTF
TGTGCCTGCACCGAGTCAGGTAGCACCTATGGCTACACCTTC
>TRBJ1-5|-|TRBV27|-
CASSRSWAGETNQPQHF
TGTGCCAGCAGCCGGTCCTGGGCAGGGGAGACCAATCAGCCCCAGCATTTT